A single T cell receptor (beta chain) is shown here with its context. Its antigen is as yet unknown. This specimen comes from a study of cytomegalovirus exposure and HLA in healthy donors. The study, taken as a whole, reports: Reported results showed that the classifier diagnosed cytomegalovirus status with high specificity and sensitivity. Cytomegalovirus association was assigned to around 150 TCR beta chains.

Repertoires were generated with immunoSEQ multiplex PCR, while TCRdb's copy carries only in-frame clones and drops some. The sample consists of a few hundred thousand clones, more than 80% of them appearing once. The length of the CDR3 is 14 residues. V was clipped by 5 bases and J by 0 bases, with 8 bases between them. Per the germline V gene, CDR1 is MNHEY and CDR2 is SMNVEV (reference sequence). V gene TRBV27 combines with J gene TRBJ2-4, with D unclear. Sequencing was carried out using PBMCs. The origin of this receptor is a woman aged 18-29 years in good health and CMV-seronegative. CDR3: CASSPVLAKNIQYF. The CDR3 DNA sequence: TGTGCCAGCAGTCCCGTTCTAGCCAAAAACATTCAGTACTTC.